The present TCR beta chain was sequenced within a study of regulatory T cells in long-lasting Graves disease (dated by TCRdb to the early 2020s). With regard to the full study: Persistent Graves' disease was defined as persistently positive TSH receptor autoantibodies together with antithyroid drug treatment for over 5 years. On average, persistent Graves' disease patients in the clinical cohort had been on antithyroid drugs for about 9.3 years. A total of 33 samples were covered by TCR sequencing, comprising approximately 13 persistent and about 20 newly diagnosed Graves' disease patients. Persistent Graves' disease patients were compared with newly diagnosed Graves' disease patients by peripheral blood TCR sequencing and RNA sequencing. The study was conducted in China and was registered as a clinical trial. What the study reported, not specific to this receptor: As a limitation, the authors acknowledged that the small sample size may reduce accuracy. Persistent disease showed preferential use of TRBV28, TRBJ1-2 and TRBJ2-5, whereas newly diagnosed disease favored TRBV20-1 and TRBJ2-1. Compared with newly diagnosed patients, persistent Graves' disease patients had lower TCR Shannon entropy and fewer highly expanded clones, which suggests clonal expansion. Sequencing and analysis were restricted to the TCR beta chain. Peripheral blood alone was examined, since thyroid tissue, which constituted the primary lesion, could not be accessed. More public clonotypes were shared among persistent patients (under 3,000) than among newly diagnosed patients (more than 950).

The CDR3 sequence holds 15 residues, the cysteine and phenylalanine included. Of all the DNA, just the CDR3 is kept, 45 bases in frame from base 1. CDR1 and CDR2, per the germline V gene, are MNHNS and SASEGT. V and J are trimmed by 5 bases and 5 bases, and the gene matches miss 12 bases of the junction. At least ten counts were recorded for this clonotype. No cognate antigen has been identified for it. There are no base qualities to consult, and no much larger clone falls within one base. Reading the label with the study, this specimen's time point is: persistent/refractory GD, antithyroid drugs over 5 years with positive TRAb. For both TCR sequencing and RNA sequencing, RNA was extracted from PBMCs using TRIzol. The diagnosis of Graves' disease followed American Thyroid Association guidelines. The patients came from an endocrinology department in Xi'an, China. From each patient, approximately 9.9 milliliters of peripheral blood was collected into an EDTA anticoagulant tube. Ficoll Paque Plus density gradient separation was used to isolate PBMCs, and no further T cell sorting was performed. An Agilent 2100 Bioanalyzer and agarose gel were used to check RNA quality, and a NanoDrop 2000 was used to measure RNA concentration.

The library was built by means of multiplex PCR. These reads were obtained on an Illumina HiSeq 4000. To build TCR beta libraries, CDR3 regions were amplified by Arm-PCR using iRepertoire HTBI primers. Before sequencing, the PCR products went through gel purification. The study's processing was this. Gene usage analysis of CDR3 amino acid clonotypes relied on the approximately 60 TRBV and 14 TRBJ segments identified across samples. COPE and FqMerger were used to merge filtered high-quality paired reads into contigs. BLAST was used to align contigs to IMGT TRBV, TRBD and TRBJ reference genes, and CDR3 was defined according to IMGT. Highly expanded clones were defined as clonotypes with a frequency above 0.1%. Repertoire diversity was measured by Shannon entropy, and V-J evenness by the Gini coefficient. A clonotype found in more than one individual was treated as public. TCRdb reworked the public reads: Q25 trimming with fastp, MiXCR clone assembly, productive beta chains retained. Duplicate CDR3 protein sequences are folded into a single record with the most common DNA and genes. The V and J calls shown here were made by TCRdb, not taken from the authors' results. Here the sample has 310,000 or so distinct CDR3 sequences; around a fifth occur a single time. Clones ranked in the top ten supply 25% to 30% of the sample.

The chain was built from TRBV6-1 and TRBJ2-7; 7 junctional bases match TRBD1. This material consisted of peripheral blood mononuclear cells (PBMCs), taken when the disease was refractory, from a patient treated with antithyroid drugs. The sequence derives from a female donor with Graves disease. The sequenced DNA: TGTGCCAGCAGTCCAAGACAGGGTACGCCCCACGAGCAGTACTTC. Translated, it reads CASSPRQGTPHEQYF.